This section outlines one TCR beta chain sequence together with its context. In TCRdb, the 5' RACE reads were re-called with MiXCR into one record per CDR3 protein. The table includes roughly 310,000 distinct CDR3 sequences, approximately 9% detected once. The entry originates in a study of T cells after yellow fever vaccination. Background on the study: Preparation of fractions with low cell numbers was performed using SMART-Seq v4 Ultra Low Input.

Specimen: PBMCs, collected on the day of the first yellow fever vaccination. The sequence came from a man aged 18-30 years who received the YFV17D yellow fever vaccine.

The CDR3 DNA reads as TGTGCCAGCAGCGCATTGGACAGCCCGAGGTCACCCCTCCACTTT. It translates to CASSALDSPRSPLHF. V and J are TRBV9 and TRBJ1-6, with D possibly matching TRBD1 (6 bases). Germline values: CDR1 SGDLS, CDR2 YYNGEE. The CDR3 loop spans 15 amino acids. The V and J ends lost 3 bases and 10 bases respectively, with 17 bases between them.